This TCR beta chain was captured in a study of shared clonotypes between healthy human individuals. Trimming removed 8 bases from V and 4 bases from J, with 12 bases in between. CDR1 and CDR2 (germline): SNHLY, FYNNEI. The CDR3 loop spans 13 amino acids. The naive CD8 subset, CD45RO-negative cells positively selected for CCR7, excluded terminally differentiated effector memory CD45RA+ cells. Across several immunoSEQ plates, the genomic DNA of each subset was split evenly. Only in-frame clones appear in the TCRdb table, and some are missing; sequencing was by immunoSEQ multiplex PCR. Among nearly 2 million clones, approximately 95% were seen once, and the ten largest hold 1% to 1.5%.

The rearrangement joins TRBV2 to TRBJ1-3; D perhaps matches TRBD1 (5 bases). This clonotype originated in a young man in good health. The sample taken for sequencing was naive CD8+ T cells sorted from blood. CDR3 coding DNA: TGTGCCAGCCTTCAGGGAACGGGAAACACCATATATTTT. Translation gives CASLQGTGNTIYF. Looking up the rest from reference TRBV2 and TRBJ1-3 gives the full variable domain: EPEVTQTPSHQVTQMGQEVILRCVPISNHLYFYWYRQILGQKVEFLVSFYNNEISEKSEIFDDQFSVERPDGSNFTLKIRSTKLEDSAMYFCASLQGTGNTIYFGEGSWLTVV.